Listed here are 14 T cell receptor beta chains from one sample, sequenced in a study of siplizumab effects on memory and regulatory T cells. Clones were sequenced by immunoSEQ multiplex PCR, and TCRdb holds only the in-frame ones, with some missing. The table shows more than 75,000 clones, with 95% to 97% occurring only once. What was sequenced was naive CD4+ T cells sorted from blood. The receptor set was obtained from a human donor in good health.

The genes are TRBV6-5 and TRBJ1-1, with D uncertain. V was cut by 5 bases and J by 1 base, with 8 bases left in between. Germline lookup yields CDR1 MNHEY and CDR2 SVGAGI. The CDR3 sequence is 13 residues long. CDR3 sequence reads: CASSIIKNTEAFF. The CDR3 bases are TGTGCCAGCAGTATCATAAAGAACACTGAAGCTTTCTTT.

This clone was found once. The chain combines TRBV12-5 with TRBJ1-1, with a possible D match to TRBD1 (5 bases). V was clipped by 1 base and J by 0 bases, with 9 bases between them. Germline CDR1 and CDR2: LGHNT and FRNRAP. The CDR3 is made up of 15 amino acids. This CDR3 reads CASGLDRSLNTEAFF. CDR3 coding DNA: TGTGCTAGTGGTTTGGACAGGAGCCTGAACACTGAAGCTTTCTTT. Full variable domain (missing parts from reference TRBV12-5 and TRBJ1-1): DARVTQTPRHKVTEMGQEVTMRCQPILGHNTVFWYRQTMMQGLELLAYFRNRAPLDDSGMPKDRFSAEMPDATLATLKIQPSEPRDSAVYFCASGLDRSLNTEAFFGQGTRLTVV.

The rearrangement uses TRBV27 and TRBJ1-2; a possible D gene is TRBD1 (6 bases). The V gene's germline CDR1 is MNHEY and CDR2 SMNVEV (reference sequence). Trimming cost V 11 bases and J 1 base, with 17 bases left between them. The CDR3 contains 14 residues. The DNA for the CDR3 is TGTGCCGCCGGGAGGGGGACCCTTAACTATGGCTACACCTTC. Protein sequence: CAAGRGTLNYGYTF.

The chain carries TRBV14 and TRBJ1-1; no reliable D call. The CDR3 consists of 11 residues. Germline V gene lookup returns CDR1 SGHDN and CDR2 FVKESK. V was trimmed by 6 bases and J by 6 bases, leaving 8 bases between them. In DNA form, the CDR3 reads TGTGCCAGCAGTCCCGGCCCTGAAGCTTTCTTT. It is translated as CASSPGPEAFF.

The V call is TRBV7-9, the J call TRBJ1-1; 7 positions agree with TRBD1. The CDR3 runs to 14 residues. CDR1 and CDR2 from the germline V gene are SEHNR and FQNEAQ (reference sequence). V shed 5 bases, J shed 0 bases, and the junction held 3 bases outside the gene matches. The CDR3 region is CASSPGQLNTEAFF. DNA for the CDR3: TGTGCCAGCAGCCCGGGACAGTTGAACACTGAAGCTTTCTTT.

J is TRBJ2-2 and V is TRBV5-5, with 7 bases that match TRBD1. This CDR3 has 17 amino acids. In germline, CDR1 is SGHKS, CDR2 YYEKEE (reference sequence). V shed 1 base, J shed 1 base, and the junction held 7 bases outside the gene matches. The CDR3 here is CASSLIGDSRNTGELFF. In DNA form, the CDR3 reads TGTGCCAGCAGCTTGATCGGGGACAGCCGGAACACCGGGGAGCTGTTTTTT. Based on the CDR3 plus reference TRBV5-5 and TRBJ2-2, the full variable domain is DAGVTQSPTHLIKTRGQQVTLRCSPISGHKSVSWYQQVLGQGPQFIFQYYEKEERGRGNFPDRFSARQFPNYSSELNVNALLLGDSALYLCASSLIGDSRNTGELFFGEGSRLTVL.

V is TRBV6-5 and J is TRBJ2-3; no clear D. This CDR3 comprises 13 residues. Per the germline V gene, CDR1 is MNHEY and CDR2 is SVGAGI. With 5 bases removed from V and 4 bases from J, the gap between germline ends came to 10 bases. This CDR3 is CASSRWAADTQYF. The CDR3 DNA is TGTGCCAGCAGTCGATGGGCGGCAGATACGCAGTATTTT.

The chain joins TRBV4-1 to TRBJ1-3; D not resolved. CDR1 and CDR2 (germline): MGHRA, YSYEKL. Trimming pared 2 bases from V and 2 bases from J, leaving 10 bases between. The CDR3 extends over 15 amino acids. In nucleotides, the CDR3 is TGCGCCAGCAGCCAACCGGGAATTACTGGAAACACCATATATTTT. It specifies CASSQPGITGNTIYF.

V and J are TRBV11-2 and TRBJ2-1, with TRBD1 matching over 8 bases. Germline CDR1 reads SGHAT; CDR2 reads FQNNGV. Trimming took 1 base from V and 0 from J; bases not matched to a gene: 2. This CDR3 spans 16 amino acids. CDR3 in amino acids: CASSLGGTGSYNEQFF. CDR3 bases: TGTGCCAGCAGCTTAGGAGGGACAGGCTCCTACAATGAGCAGTTCTTC.

V usage is TRBV4-2 and J usage is TRBJ1-1; a possible D gene is TRBD1 (6 bases). This CDR3 spans 11 amino acids. Germline assignment: CDR1 LGHNA and CDR2 YNFKEQ. V was trimmed by 3 bases and J by 10 bases, leaving 9 bases between them. CDR3 DNA sequence: TGTGCCAGCAGCCATGGACAGATAGCTTTCTTT. Protein sequence: CASSHGQIAFF.

The chain uses TRBV7-2 and TRBJ2-5; D is uncertain. V lost 1 base to trimming and J lost 1 base, with 16 bases between them. The CDR3 has 17 amino acids. Germline CDR1 and CDR2: SGHTA and FQGNSA. DNA of the CDR3: TGTGCCAGCAGCTTAGTAAGTGGGTCTCTCCTCCAAGAGACCCAGTACTTC. This translates into CASSLVSGSLLQETQYF.

The chain joins TRBV28 to TRBJ1-2, with a tentative D call TRBD1 (5 bases). V was cut by 6 bases and J by 8 bases, with 13 bases left in between. This CDR3 comprises 12 residues. Germline CDR1 reads MDHEN; CDR2 reads SYDVKM. CDR3 nucleotide sequence: TGTGCCAGCAGCCCACAAGGGGTAGGCTACACCTTC. Amino acids: CASSPQGVGYTF.

The CDR3 protein is CASSPRGIGETQYF. CDR3 sequence (DNA): TGTGCCAGCAGCCCACGGGGGATTGGTGAGACCCAGTACTTC. The rearrangement links TRBV9 to TRBJ2-5; possibly TRBD2 for D (6 bases). The CDR3 consists of 14 residues. V lost 4 bases and J 5 bases, leaving 15 bases between the germline ends. Germline V gives CDR1 SGDLS, CDR2 YYNGEE.

V usage is TRBV7-9 and J usage is TRBJ2-7; D call uncertain. The CDR3 length is 14 residues. The germline gives CDR1 SEHNR, CDR2 FQNEAQ (reference sequence). V lost 1 base to trimming and J lost 2 bases, with 9 bases between them. The CDR3 region has the DNA TGTGCCAGCAGCTTAGAACAGCAGACCTACGAGCAGTACTTC. Translation: CASSLEQQTYEQYF. Complete variable domain (other parts from reference TRBV7-9 and TRBJ2-7): DTGVSQNPRHKITKRGQNVTFRCDPISEHNRLYWYRQTLGQGPEFLTYFQNEAQLEKSRLLSDRFSAERPKGSFSTLEIQRTEQGDSAMYLCASSLEQQTYEQYFGPGTRLTVT.